One sample yielded the 24 T cell receptor beta chains listed below, sequenced in a study of blood T cell repertoires in COVID-19. This table comes from immunoSEQ multiplex PCR, and its TCRdb copy is limited to in-frame clones, with some not included. This sample carries some 250,000 clones, roughly nine tenths of them seen once, and the ten largest clones take about 5.9%. The sequenced sample consisted of peripheral blood. Receptors were obtained from a man in his 60s with acute or convalescent COVID-19.

As concerns this clone: Other nucleotide sequences in the sample specify the same CDR3. The V gene is TRBV5-1, the J gene TRBJ2-7, with 7 positions matching TRBD1. The trim removed 2 bases at V and 3 bases at J, leaving 2 bases unmatched. The germline V gene encodes CDR1 SGHRS and CDR2 YFSETQ. This CDR3 is 13 amino acids long. The CDR3 bases are TGCGCCAGCAGCTTTACAGGGGTCTACGAGCAGTACTTC. As protein: CASSFTGVYEQYF.

This chain connects TRBV6-5 to TRBJ2-7; D unresolved. CDR3 length: 11 amino acids. V was cut by 2 bases and J by 7 bases, with 6 bases left in between. From germline, CDR1 is MNHEY and CDR2 SVGAGI. The CDR3 loop is CASSYGREQYF. CDR3 DNA sequence: TGTGCCAGCAGTTACGGTCGGGAGCAGTACTTC.

This clone occurred once. The chain recombines TRBV30 with TRBJ2-3; TRBD2 agrees at 7 bases. From germline, CDR1 is GTSNPN and CDR2 SVGIG (reference sequence). Trimming cost V 7 bases and J 2 bases; bases outside gene matches: 12. The CDR3 has 15 amino acids. Written as DNA, the CDR3 is TGTGCCTCCCTTGGCCTAGCGGTTAACACAGATACGCAGTATTTT. Its protein product is CASLGLAVNTDTQYF.

The genes are TRBV28 and TRBJ2-1; 8 positions match TRBD2. Germline V gives CDR1 MDHEN, CDR2 SYDVKM. J was trimmed by 6 bases and V by 7 bases; bases with no gene match: 8. This CDR3 region has 14 residues. CDR3 nucleotides: TGTGCCAGCACCCCCGGGGGGGAGGTCAATGAGCAGTTCTTC. This encodes CASTPGGEVNEQFF.

The chain uses TRBV27 and TRBJ2-5, with 12 bases fitting TRBD1. Germline V gene lookup returns CDR1 MNHEY and CDR2 SMNVEV (reference sequence). With 0 bases clipped from V and 5 bases from J, the junction kept 7 bases outside the gene matches. The CDR3 contains 17 residues. CDR3 loop: CASSLSPGTGGGETQYF. The CDR3 DNA sequence: TGTGCCAGCAGTTTATCACCTGGGACAGGGGGCGGGGAGACCCAGTACTTC.

The chain recombines TRBV28 with TRBJ1-2; 8 nucleotides match TRBD1. The CDR3 sequence is 14 residues long. After removal of 8 bases from V and 5 bases from J, the junction contained 10 bases not matched to a gene. Germline V gene sequence: CDR1 MDHEN, CDR2 SYDVKM. CDR3 region: CASGDRGPRYGYTF. The CDR3 bases are TGTGCCAGCGGAGACAGGGGACCTAGATATGGCTACACCTTC.

The genes are TRBV18 and TRBJ2-3; 7 bases align to TRBD2. The CDR3 contains 17 residues. Germline CDR1 and CDR2: KGHSH and LQKENI. J lost 0 bases, V lost 3 bases, and 9 bases had no gene match. CDR3 DNA sequence: TGTGCCAGCTCACCCCTTTTTTTTAGCGGGAGCACAGATACGCAGTATTTT. This gives the protein CASSPLFFSGSTDTQYF.

This clone showed up many times. The chain employs TRBV6-6 and TRBJ1-6; unclear D gene. The length of the CDR3 is 14 residues. Trimming removed 6 bases from V and 9 bases from J, with 15 bases in between. The germline gives CDR1 MNHNY, CDR2 SVGAGI (reference sequence). The CDR3: CASSPGPAGSPLHF. DNA for the CDR3: TGTGCCAGCAGCCCCGGGCCGGCGGGTTCACCCCTCCACTTT.

The chain employs TRBV7-3 and TRBJ2-1; 13 nucleotides align to TRBD2. There are 15 residues in the CDR3. CDR1 is SGHTA, CDR2 FQGTGA, per germline. The V gene end was trimmed by 4 bases and the J gene end by 12 bases; junction bases not matched to a gene: 9. The CDR3 DNA reads TGTGCCAGCAGCTCCACTAGCGGGAGGGGTATAGGGCAGTTCTTC. Its protein product is CASSSTSGRGIGQFF.

In DNA form, the CDR3 reads TGTGCCAGCAGCGTAGGTATTAACCAAGAGACCCAGTACTTC. Its protein product is CASSVGINQETQYF. This rearrangement joins TRBV9 to TRBJ2-5; D gene unclear. The CDR3 is 14 amino acids. Per germline, CDR1 SGDLS and CDR2 YYNGEE. The germline V and J ends were trimmed by 0 bases and 0 bases, with 6 bases remaining between them.

The V call is TRBV6-5, the J call TRBJ2-7; TRBD1 agrees at 10 bases. J was trimmed by 2 bases and V by 5 bases; bases with no gene match: 3. The CDR3 is made up of 14 amino acids. From germline, CDR1 is MNHEY and CDR2 SVGAGI. DNA of the CDR3: TGTGCCAGCAGTAAGGACAGGGGGACCTACGAGCAGTACTTC. The encoded protein is CASSKDRGTYEQYF.

Worth noting for this clone: This sample includes further DNA sequences coding for the same CDR3. The chain employs TRBV11-2 and TRBJ2-7, with D unclear. V dropped 5 bases and J dropped 3 bases, with 5 bases sitting between them. The CDR3 has 11 residues. Germline CDR1 and CDR2: SGHAT and FQNNGV. The CDR3, as DNA: TGTGCCAGCAGCCCCCGCTACGAGCAGTACTTC. Its protein is CASSPRYEQYF.

The J gene is TRBJ2-3, the V gene TRBV7-2; 15 bases agree with TRBD2. Germline V gene data show CDR1 as SGHTA and CDR2 as FQGNSA. The CDR3 contains 17 residues. V lost 5 bases to trimming and J lost 6 bases; unmatched junction nucleotides: 9. DNA for the CDR3: TGTGCCAGCAGCCCTGGACTAGCGGGAGGGCCAGGGGATACGCAGTATTTT. Protein product: CASSPGLAGGPGDTQYF.

The J gene is TRBJ1-2, the V gene TRBV2, with D maybe TRBD1 (6 bases). This CDR3 spans 14 amino acids. Germline CDR1 and CDR2: SNHLY and FYNNEI. V was pared by 5 bases and J by 2 bases, with 12 bases between. The CDR3 protein is CASSRRGANYGYTF. As DNA, the CDR3 is TGTGCCAGCAGTAGGCGGGGGGCGAACTATGGCTACACCTTC.

The chain carries TRBV9 and TRBJ1-2; D uncertain. Per germline, CDR1 SGDLS and CDR2 YYNGEE. Trimming cost V 2 bases and J 3 bases, with 17 bases left between them. This CDR3 has 16 amino acids. CDR3 DNA sequence: TGTGCCAGCAGCGTGGGCGGGAGCCGAGCAGACTATGGCTACACCTTC. Its protein product is CASSVGGSRADYGYTF.

This chain uses TRBV28 with TRBJ1-5, with TRBD1 identical over 7 bases. Germline lookup yields CDR1 MDHEN and CDR2 SYDVKM. Trimming at V came to 6 bases and at J to 3 bases, leaving 5 bases not matched to a gene. The length of the CDR3 is 14 residues. The CDR3 DNA sequence: TGTGCCAGCAGCAAGACAGGGTACAATCAGCCCCAGCATTTT. Translated, it gives CASSKTGYNQPQHF.

This rearrangement joins TRBV24-1 to TRBJ1-2; TRBD1 matches 7 bases. V was clipped by 4 bases and J by 0 bases; unmatched bases: 4. CDR1 and CDR2 from the germline V gene are KGHDR and SFDVKD. This CDR3 is 15 amino acids long. The CDR3 nucleotides read TGTGCCACCAGTGACCCCGGGACAGCTAACTATGGCTACACCTTC. Protein: CATSDPGTANYGYTF.

The gene calls are TRBV7-2 and TRBJ2-1, with 10 bases identical to TRBD1. Germline CDR1 reads SGHTA; CDR2 reads FQGNSA. J lost 2 bases, V lost 6 bases, and 13 bases had no gene match. The CDR3 extends over 18 amino acids. The DNA for the CDR3 is TGTGCCAGCAGTGTGGACTCGGAAGGACAGGGGGCCTACAATGAGCAGTTCTTC. Its translation: CASSVDSEGQGAYNEQFF.

The rearrangement joins TRBV27 to TRBJ2-7; perhaps TRBD1 as D (6 bases). CDR1 is MNHEY, CDR2 SMNVEV, per germline (reference sequence). CDR3 length: 14 residues. V was clipped by 5 bases and J by 2 bases, with 13 bases between them. Here the CDR3 reads CASSPRDTAYEQYF. The CDR3 DNA is TGTGCCAGCAGTCCGAGGGACACTGCCTACGAGCAGTACTTC.

The rearrangement uses TRBV27 and TRBJ1-4; 8 bases are a match to TRBD1. Trimming cost V 8 bases and J 2 bases; bases outside gene matches: 4. Germline V lookup: CDR1 MNHEY, CDR2 SMNVEV (reference sequence). CDR3 length: 14 amino acids. CDR3 sequence: CASSQGVTNEKLFF. CDR3 nucleotides: TGTGCCAGCTCACAGGGGGTTACTAATGAAAAACTGTTTTTT.

This rearrangement joins TRBV23-1 to TRBJ2-1, with 7 bases that match TRBD2. TRBV23-1 is flagged as an ORF with uncertain function. CDR3 size: 10 residues. Trimming took 11 bases from V and 7 from J; bases not matched to a gene: 2. CDR3 loop: CAGRENEQFF. CDR3 nucleotide sequence: TGCGCCGGGAGGGAAAATGAGCAGTTCTTC.

The V call is TRBV7-8, the J call TRBJ1-5; TRBD1 matches 10 bases. V gave up 4 bases and J gave up 7 bases; unmatched junction bases: 13. Germline V lookup: CDR1 SGHVS, CDR2 FQNEAQ. The CDR3 has 17 amino acids. CDR3 bases: TGTGCCAGCAGCTCCCACCGGGGACAGGGGTTTCGACAGCCCCAGCATTTT. Translated, it gives CASSSHRGQGFRQPQHF. Filled out from reference TRBV7-8 and TRBJ1-5, the complete variable domain reads GAGVSQSPRYKVAKRGQDVALRCDPISGHVSLFWYQQALGQGPEFLTYFQNEAQLDKSGLPSDRFFAERPEGSVSTLKIQRTQQEDSAVYLCASSSHRGQGFRQPQHFGDGTRLSIL.

The chain carries TRBV7-8 and TRBJ1-5; TRBD1 might be the D (5 bases). Trimming took off 5 bases at V and 4 bases at J, with 12 bases between the two ends. Germline V gene sequence: CDR1 SGHVS, CDR2 FQNEAQ. The CDR3 totals 14 residues. The CDR3 here is CASSTLGVNQPQHF. The CDR3 nucleotides are TGTGCCAGCAGCACCCTAGGGGTTAATCAGCCCCAGCATTTT. Using reference TRBV7-8 and TRBJ1-5 for the parts outside the CDR3, the full variable domain is GAGVSQSPRYKVAKRGQDVALRCDPISGHVSLFWYQQALGQGPEFLTYFQNEAQLDKSGLPSDRFFAERPEGSVSTLKIQRTQQEDSAVYLCASSTLGVNQPQHFGDGTRLSIL.

This clone was seen once. This chain connects TRBV25-1 to TRBJ1-2; D unclear. V was clipped by 4 bases and J by 7 bases, with 16 bases between them. Germline V CDR1 and CDR2: MGHDK, SYGVNS. The CDR3 length is 14 residues. Written as DNA, the CDR3 is TGTGCCAGCAGTGGAGAAGGGTCGGGGTTTGGCTACACCTTC. It encodes CASSGEGSGFGYTF.